The 30 T cell receptor beta chains given below trace back to one sample, sequenced in a study of molecular identifiers for immune sequencing clone quantification. MiXCR, applied by TCRdb to the PCR reads, yields one record per CDR3 protein. The sample holds around 480,000 distinct CDR3 sequences, approximately 25% seen once. Input material: naive CD8+ T cells from blood, with Jurkat cell RNA spiked in. Subset described: FACS-sorted CD8+CD4-CCR7+CD45RA+ naive T cells. All receptors derive from a human donor in good health. Some libraries in this study had Jurkat cell RNA spiked in.

This clonotype was seen a few times. This sequence joins TRBV30 and TRBJ2-1, with TRBD2 matching over 7 bases. The V gene's germline CDR1 is GTSNPN and CDR2 SVGIG (reference sequence). The CDR3 length is 13 residues. V was clipped by 8 bases and J by 5 bases; unmatched bases: 9. The CDR3 region is CARRELANNEQFF. CDR3 nucleotides: TGTGCCCGGCGGGAACTAGCGAACAATGAGCAGTTCTTC.

With respect to this clonotype: It may be a read error: a sequence one base away is much more abundant. CDR3 coding DNA: TGCGCCAGCAGCCAAGGCAAGGGAGCGCTTAAGAATGGCTACACCTTC. Translation gives CASSQGKGALKNGYTF. The chain recombines TRBV4-3 with TRBJ1-2; D is ambiguous. This CDR3 is built from 16 residues. Trimming took off 1 base at V and 6 bases at J, with 18 bases between the two ends. Germline V gene sequence: CDR1 LGHNA, CDR2 YSLEER.

This clonotype was seen a few times. The chain links TRBV3-1 to TRBJ2-2, with D unclear. CDR3 length: 14 residues. The germline gives CDR1 LGHDT, CDR2 YNNKEL (reference sequence). The V and J ends lost 4 bases and 6 bases respectively, with 12 bases between them. CDR3 sequence (DNA): TGTGCCAGCAGCCGAGAAGAGATGCCCGGGGAGCTGTTTTTT. It is translated as CASSREEMPGELFF.

As regards this clonotype: A much more abundant neighbour one base away suggests this may be a read error. This rearrangement joins TRBV14 to TRBJ2-7; D might be TRBD1 (6 bases). The CDR3 length is 15 residues. Trimming shortened V by 4 bases and J by 0 bases, and 13 bases separated the two germline ends. Germline values: CDR1 SGHDN, CDR2 FVKESK. CDR3: CASSPTGQHSYEQYF. DNA of the CDR3: TGTGCCAGCAGCCCTACAGGACAGCACTCCTACGAGCAGTACTTC.

At least ten counts were recorded for this clonotype. The chain joins TRBV4-3 to TRBJ1-1; D gene unclear. Germline V gene data show CDR1 as LGHNA and CDR2 as YSLEER. CDR3 length: 12 residues. V was clipped by 4 bases and J by 11 bases, with 14 bases between them. This CDR3 is CASSPSGRVAFF. CDR3 in DNA: TGCGCCAGCAGCCCCTCTGGGAGGGTTGCTTTCTTT.

In this sample, this clonotype turned up many times. The rearrangement uses TRBV4-3 and TRBJ2-7, with 13 bases fitting TRBD2. With V trimmed by 1 base and J by 5 bases, 2 bases remained unmatched. Germline lookup yields CDR1 LGHNA and CDR2 YSLEER. The CDR3 has 15 amino acids. CDR3 sequence (DNA): TGCGCCAGCAGCCAAGGGACTAGCGGGAGCGACGAGCAGTACTTC. This translates into CASSQGTSGSDEQYF.

In regard to this clonotype: Being one base from a much bigger clone, this may be a read error. V usage is TRBV4-1 and J usage is TRBJ2-7; 10 positions agree with TRBD1. Per germline, CDR1 MGHRA and CDR2 YSYEKL. V shed 1 base, J shed 1 base, and the junction held 1 base outside the gene matches. CDR3 length equals 15 residues. The CDR3 DNA reads as TGCGCCAGCAGCCAAGTGGACAGGGGGTCCTACGAGCAGTACTTC. Translated: CASSQVDRGSYEQYF.

This clonotype showed up just once. No conserved phenylalanine or tryptophan is present at the end of the CDR3, so a read error is the likely explanation. The chain has TRBV9 and TRBJ1-6; D perhaps matches TRBD1 (5 bases). The CDR3 has 18 amino acids. The V end was cut by 3 bases, the J end by 1 base, with 17 bases between. Per the germline V gene, CDR1 is SGDLS and CDR2 is YYNGEE. In DNA, the CDR3 is TGTGCCAGCAGCGAGAGGGACCCGAGTGTATCCTATAATTCACCCCTCCACCTT. As protein: CASSERDPSVSYNSPLHL.

This clonotype was detected only a few times. The chain recombines TRBV28 with TRBJ2-2, with 8 nucleotides matching TRBD1. This CDR3 region has 14 residues. The V and J ends lost 3 bases and 6 bases, in that order; junction bases with no gene match: 3. Germline values: CDR1 MDHEN, CDR2 SYDVKM. The CDR3 reads CASSFRTGPGELFF. In DNA form, the CDR3 reads TGTGCCAGCAGTTTTAGGACAGGGCCCGGGGAGCTGTTTTTT.

This chain connects TRBV6-2 or TRBV6-3 to TRBJ2-7; 7 nucleotides align to TRBD2. V trimming: 7 bases; J trimming: 4 bases; junction bases outside the gene matches: 10. Per the germline V gene, CDR1 is MNHEY and CDR2 is SVGEGT. The CDR3 is made up of 14 amino acids. The DNA for the CDR3 is TGTGCCAGCAATCCCGGGACTAAACTTTACGAGCAGTACTTC. This codes for CASNPGTKLYEQYF.

This clonotype showed up just a few times. J is TRBJ2-7 and V is TRBV2; TRBD2 aligns across 11 bases. Germline V lookup: CDR1 SNHLY, CDR2 FYNNEI. Trimming at V came to 4 bases and at J to 7 bases, leaving 9 bases not matched to a gene. This CDR3 spans 15 amino acids. CDR3 nucleotides: TGTGCCAGCAGTGTCCTAGCGGGAGGTCCGGGGGAGCAGTACTTC. As protein: CASSVLAGGPGEQYF.

The chain recombines TRBV24-1 with TRBJ2-7; D is perhaps TRBD1 or TRBD2 (5 bases each). The ends were cut back, 5 bases at V and 2 bases at J, with 9 bases in the middle. The CDR3 has 13 amino acids. Germline CDR1 and CDR2: KGHDR and SFDVKD. CDR3 coding DNA: TGTGCCACCAGTGGTGGGACCCCCTACGAGCAGTACTTC. This encodes CATSGGTPYEQYF.

Comment on this clonotype: A much more abundant neighbour one base away suggests this may be a read error. This chain joins TRBV7-9 and TRBJ1-4; tentative D call: TRBD1 (5 bases). The CDR3 extends over 16 amino acids. Germline V gene sequence: CDR1 SEHNR, CDR2 FQNEAQ (reference sequence). CDR3 region: CASSYPQGATNKKLFF. CDR3 sequence (DNA): TGTGCCAGCAGCTACCCGCAGGGCGCAACTAATAAAAAACTGTTTTTT.

The chain links TRBV4-2 to TRBJ2-7; a weak D match, TRBD2 (5 bases). The CDR3 has 16 amino acids. Trimming took off 0 bases at V and 4 bases at J, with 16 bases between the two ends. Germline CDR1 is LGHNA and CDR2 is YNFKEQ. Written as DNA, the CDR3 is TGTGCCAGCAGCCAAGAAGGAAAAGGAGGCCGATACGAGCAGTACTTC. This sequence encodes CASSQEGKGGRYEQYF.

This clonotype was detected only a few times. The rearrangement uses TRBV28 and TRBJ1-4; TRBD1 is a possible D gene (6 bases). Germline V gene lookup returns CDR1 MDHEN and CDR2 SYDVKM. V was trimmed by 4 bases and J by 7 bases, leaving 13 bases between them. There are 14 residues in the CDR3. This chain's CDR3 is CASSWTEGGEKLFF. DNA of the CDR3: TGTGCCAGCAGTTGGACAGAGGGGGGTGAAAAACTGTTTTTT.

A remark on this clonotype: One end of the junction varies from germline; a read error may be responsible. The chain couples TRBV5-4 to TRBJ2-7; D is unresolved. CDR1 SGHNT and CDR2 YYREEE come from the germline V gene (reference sequence). This CDR3 comprises 12 residues. CDR3 in amino acids: CASSLDGYEQCF. CDR3 nucleotide sequence: TGTGCCAGCAGCTTGGATGGCTACGAGCAGTGCTTC.

This clonotype has only one observation. A much bigger clone sits one base away, suggesting this may be a read error. The missing conserved phenylalanine or tryptophan at the end of this CDR3 makes a read error likely. The genes are TRBV19 and TRBJ2-3, with a possible D match to TRBD2 (5 bases). This CDR3 is 16 amino acids long. The V end was cut by 5 bases, the J end by 2 bases, with 17 bases between. Germline-derived CDR1 and CDR2 are LNHDA and SQIVND (reference sequence). DNA of the CDR3: TGTGCCAGTAGTTACTGGACGGGGAGCATCACAGATACGCAGTATCTT. Its protein product is CASSYWTGSITDTQYL.

In this sample, this clonotype turned up a few times. V is TRBV7-2 and J is TRBJ2-1; unclear D gene. The CDR3 sequence is 16 residues long. The germline V gene has CDR1 SGHTA and CDR2 FQGNSA. The V end lost 1 base, the J end lost 4 bases, and 14 bases lay between the germline ends. Here the CDR3 DNA reads TGTGCCAGCAGCTTAGACGGCACGGGTATTTACAATGAGCAGTTCTTC. Its protein product is CASSLDGTGIYNEQFF.

This clonotype occurred a few times. The chain combines TRBV6-2 or TRBV6-3 with TRBJ2-7, with TRBD2 identical over 7 bases. The ends lost 2 bases at V and 12 bases at J; junction bases unmatched: 4. Germline lookup yields CDR1 MNHEY and CDR2 SVGEGT. This CDR3 has 11 residues. CDR3 amino acids: CASSYSGESYF. The DNA of the CDR3 is TGTGCCAGCAGTTACAGCGGGGAGTCGTACTTC.

This chain uses TRBV30 with TRBJ2-5, with 8 nucleotides matching TRBD1. The V gene's germline CDR1 is GTSNPN and CDR2 SVGIG (reference sequence). V dropped 4 bases and J dropped 2; count of bases not matched to a gene: 9. The CDR3 covers 15 residues. DNA for the CDR3: TGTGCCTGGAACTCCGGACAGGGACCACAAGAGACCCAGTACTTC. Its protein is CAWNSGQGPQETQYF.

This clonotype turned up a few times. The chain recombines TRBV28 with TRBJ2-6; TRBD1 is a possible D gene (6 bases). Germline V CDR1 and CDR2: MDHEN, SYDVKM. The CDR3 is 15 amino acids. V lost 7 bases, J lost 1 base, and 11 bases lay in between. CDR3 region: CASTYRASGANVLTF. CDR3 nucleotide sequence: TGTGCCAGCACCTACAGGGCTTCTGGGGCCAACGTCCTGACTTTC.

This clonotype was seen a handful of times. The chain employs TRBV7-9 and TRBJ2-7; TRBD1 aligns across 9 bases. CDR1 and CDR2 from the germline V gene are SEHNR and FQNEAQ (reference sequence). After removal of 6 bases from V and 3 bases from J, the junction contained 9 bases not matched to a gene. The CDR3 consists of 15 residues. The CDR3 coding sequence is TGTGCCAGCAGTCCTCCGGGACAGGGACTCTACGAGCAGTACTTC. It encodes CASSPPGQGLYEQYF.

V and J are TRBV25-1 and TRBJ1-1; a weak D match, TRBD1 (6 bases). Germline CDR1 MGHDK, CDR2 SYGVNS. V was cut by 5 bases and J by 5 bases, with 12 bases left in between. The CDR3 is 13 residues long. This CDR3 reads CASSRGGRTEAFF. CDR3 DNA sequence: TGTGCCAGCAGTAGGGGGGGTCGGACTGAAGCTTTCTTT.

The chain couples TRBV19 to TRBJ2-7; tentative D call: TRBD1 (6 bases). This CDR3 contains 15 residues. Trimming removed 4 bases from V and 7 bases from J, with 20 bases in between. The germline V gene encodes CDR1 LNHDA and CDR2 SQIVND (reference sequence). The CDR3 is CASSTGGRSQGEQYF. CDR3 in DNA: TGTGCCAGTAGTACGGGCGGACGGTCCCAGGGGGAGCAGTACTTC.

This clonotype was observed many times. The chain recombines TRBV5-1 with TRBJ2-5; tentative D call: TRBD2 (5 bases). The CDR3 sequence is 14 residues long. Trimming cost V 0 bases and J 2 bases, with 8 bases left between them. Germline CDR1 reads SGHRS; CDR2 reads YFSETQ. CDR3 in DNA: TGCGCCAGCAGCTTGGGGCCGGGACAAGAGACCCAGTACTTC. Translation: CASSLGPGQETQYF.

The chain combines TRBV30 with TRBJ1-5; 8 bases line up with TRBD1. This CDR3 has 14 amino acids. V gave up 2 bases and J gave up 6 bases; unmatched junction bases: 6. Per the germline V gene, CDR1 is GTSNPN and CDR2 is SVGIG (reference sequence). CDR3 in amino acids: CAWSTGGFGQPQHF. CDR3 nucleotide sequence: TGTGCCTGGAGTACAGGGGGTTTCGGTCAGCCCCAGCATTTT.

The sample holds many counts of this clonotype. This chain uses TRBV4-1 with TRBJ1-1; no firm D call. The CDR3 consists of 17 residues. Trimming cost V 0 bases and J 0 bases, with 14 bases left between them. Germline CDR1 MGHRA, CDR2 YSYEKL. The CDR3 DNA sequence: TGCGCCAGCAGCCAAGACCGACGAACAAATATGAACACTGAAGCTTTCTTT. This translates into CASSQDRRTNMNTEAFF.

This sequence joins TRBV6-2 or TRBV6-3 and TRBJ1-1; perhaps TRBD1 as D (6 bases). Germline CDR1 is MNHEY and CDR2 is SVGEGT. Trimming removed 7 bases at V and 1 base at J, with 19 bases between. The CDR3 length is 16 residues. CDR3 nucleotide sequence: TGTGCCAGCACCCTGGGGGGGGCAGGGTCGAACACTGAAGCTTTCTTT. The encoded protein is CASTLGGAGSNTEAFF.

The table lists this clonotype with a few counts. V and J are TRBV27 and TRBJ2-7; 12 bases are a match to TRBD1. This CDR3 is built from 15 residues. Germline trimming cut 3 bases from V and 7 bases from J; bases unmatched to any gene: 7. Germline V gene lookup returns CDR1 MNHEY and CDR2 SMNVEV (reference sequence). CDR3 protein: CASSFVGQGAGEQYF. The CDR3 region has the DNA TGTGCCAGCAGTTTCGTGGGACAGGGGGCCGGAGAGCAGTACTTC.

This chain links TRBV27 with TRBJ2-7; TRBD1 matches at 11 bases. The junction had 9 bases not matched to a gene; V was cut back by 6 bases and J by 5 bases. CDR1 and CDR2 from the germline V gene are MNHEY and SMNVEV (reference sequence). The CDR3 is made up of 15 amino acids. The CDR3 DNA reads as TGTGCCAGCAGCCTGGGGACAGGGGGGATCCACGAGCAGTACTTC. Translated: CASSLGTGGIHEQYF.